Listed below are T cell receptor beta chains from one sample, sequenced in a study of cytomegalovirus exposure and HLA in healthy donors. Measured with immunoSEQ multiplex PCR; TCRdb has only the in-frame clones, and not every one. The table records 100,000 to 150,000 clones, 70% to 85% of them present only once. Sequencing was performed on PBMCs. These receptors all come from a woman aged 40 to 50 in good health and CMV-seropositive. The CDR3 runs from the conserved cysteine through the conserved F or W. D genes are given only for firm matches. Some rows mark clone size as missing; the rest say once, few, many or name a class of expanded clone.

NA,TRBJ1-2,TRBD1,TRBV2,13,CASTGQGNYGYTF,TGTGCCAGCACCGGACAGGGGAACTATGGCTACACCTTC
NA,TRBJ2-7,TRBD1,TRBV19,14,CASSAGTGGYEQYF,TGTGCCAGTAGCGCCGGGACAGGGGGCTACGAGCAGTACTTC
NA,TRBJ1-1,NA,TRBV29-1,11,CSVGGRTEAFF,TGCAGCGTGGGAGGGCGTACTGAAGCTTTCTTT
NA,TRBJ2-1,NA,TRBV2,12,CASSGMYNEQFF,TGTGCCAGCAGTGGTATGTACAATGAGCAGTTCTTC
NA,TRBJ1-5,TRBD1,TRBV6-6,12,CASRTGGQPQHF,TGTGCCAGCAGGACAGGGGGTCAGCCCCAGCATTTT
NA,TRBJ2-1,TRBD2,TRBV5-6,18,CASSLRTSGSPFYNEQFF,TGTGCCAGCAGCTTAAGGACTAGCGGGAGCCCCTTTTACAATGAGCAGTTCTTC
NA,TRBJ1-5,NA,TRBV25-1,13,CASSGPRDQPQHF,TGTGCCAGCAGTGGCCCTAGAGATCAGCCCCAGCATTTT
NA,TRBJ2-1,TRBD2,TRBV7-9,13,CASSLGTSGEQFF,TGTGCCAGCAGCTTAGGGACTAGCGGTGAGCAGTTCTTC
NA,TRBJ2-7,TRBD1,TRBV6-1,16,CASSEGNRGATYEQYF,TGTGCCAGCAGTGAAGGGAACAGGGGAGCGACCTACGAGCAGTACTTC
many,TRBJ1-5,NA,TRBV28,13,CASSPNTGQPQHF,TGTGCCAGCAGTCCAAACACAGGCCAGCCCCAGCATTTT
NA,TRBJ2-3,NA,TRBV9,15,CASSVEGGQTDTQYF,TGTGCCAGCAGCGTAGAGGGCGGGCAGACAGATACGCAGTATTTT
NA,TRBJ2-1,NA,TRBV12-5,16,CASGLVVGEFYNEQFF,TGTGCTAGTGGTTTGGTAGTAGGGGAATTCTACAATGAGCAGTTCTTC
NA,TRBJ1-1,NA,TRBV13,12,CASSFGGTEAFF,TGTGCCAGCAGCTTCGGTGGCACTGAAGCTTTCTTT
NA,TRBJ2-3,NA,TRBV2,13,CASSGGSGDTQYF,TGTGCCAGCAGTGGGGGAAGCGGGGATACGCAGTATTTT
NA,TRBJ2-7,NA,TRBV5-4,15,CASRSTATSPTEQYF,TGTGCCAGCAGGTCGACAGCGACCTCTCCTACGGAGCAGTACTTC
NA,TRBJ1-1,NA,TRBV7-9,16,CASSLAGSRADTEAFF,TGTGCCAGCAGCTTAGCGGGCAGTAGAGCGGACACTGAAGCTTTCTTT
once,TRBJ2-7,NA,TRBV18,16,CASSPRVTGATYEQYF,TGTGCCAGCTCACCAAGGGTGACAGGAGCCACCTACGAGCAGTACTTC
NA,TRBJ2-7,TRBD2,TRBV5-1,13,CASSTGGAYEQYF,TGCGCCAGCAGCACCGGGGGGGCATACGAGCAGTACTTC
NA,TRBJ1-5,TRBD1,TRBV19,17,CASSTGTGGSGNQPQHF,TGTGCCAGTAGTACCGGGACAGGGGGCTCGGGCAATCAGCCCCAGCATTTT
NA,TRBJ2-7,NA,TRBV19,11,CASTRAGEQYF,TGTGCCAGTACCAGGGCTGGCGAGCAGTACTTC
NA,TRBJ2-7,TRBD2,TRBV5-1,13,CASSRGVGNEQYF,TGCGCCAGCAGCCGGGGGGTAGGGAACGAGCAGTACTTC
NA,TRBJ2-7,TRBD2,TRBV15,13,CATRNPGGGEQYF,TGTGCCACCCGCAACCCCGGGGGGGGCGAGCAGTACTTC
NA,TRBJ2-1,TRBD2,TRBV5-6,15,CASSRLAGVYNEQFF,TGTGCCAGCAGCAGACTAGCGGGGGTTTACAATGAGCAGTTCTTC
NA,TRBJ2-2,NA,TRBV5-1,15,CASGLGGLNTGELFF,TGCGCCAGCGGTCTAGGTGGACTGAACACCGGGGAGCTGTTTTTT
NA,TRBJ2-5,TRBD2,TRBV27,12,CASKGREETQYF,TGTGCCAGCAAGGGGAGGGAAGAGACCCAGTACTTC
NA,TRBJ1-4,NA,TRBV20-1,11,CSGAGKEKLFF,TGCAGTGGGGCGGGGAAAGAAAAACTGTTTTTT
NA,TRBJ1-4,NA,TRBV10-2,13,CASTGRTNEKLFF,TGCGCCAGCACCGGCAGGACTAATGAAAAACTGTTTTTT
once,TRBJ1-5,TRBD1,TRBV9,15,CASSVSGQANQPQHF,TGTGCCAGCAGCGTATCGGGACAGGCCAATCAGCCCCAGCATTTT
NA,TRBJ1-1,TRBD1,TRBV9,13,CASSGTGETEAFF,TGTGCCAGCAGCGGGACAGGGGAAACTGAAGCTTTCTTT
NA,TRBJ1-2,NA,TRBV7-2,12,CASSAGGGRPTF,TGTGCCAGCAGCGCCGGGGGGGGGCGGCCCACCTTC
NA,TRBJ2-2,TRBD1,TRBV2,13,CASSTGGTGELFF,TGTGCCAGCAGTACAGGGGGCACCGGGGAGCTGTTTTTT
NA,TRBJ1-5,TRBD1,TRBV28,20,CASSSRTPGQGTFGNQPQHF,TGTGCCAGCAGTTCGAGGACTCCGGGACAGGGGACCTTTGGCAATCAGCCCCAGCATTTT
NA,TRBJ1-1,NA,TRBV5-5,11,CASSLLAEAFF,TGTGCCAGCAGCTTACTCGCTGAAGCTTTCTTT
NA,TRBJ1-1,NA,TRBV6-5,15,CASSSLGGVNTEAFF,TGTGCCAGCAGTTCCCTCGGGGGGGTGAACACTGAAGCTTTCTTT
once,TRBJ1-3,NA,TRBV7-3,15,CASSSQARRGNTIYF,TGTGCCAGCAGCTCCCAGGCCCGAAGGGGAAACACCATATATTTT
few,TRBJ1-3,NA,TRBV7-2,17,CASSLISPGTPGNTIYF,TGTGCCAGCAGCTTAATATCTCCCGGGACACCCGGAAACACCATATATTTT
NA,TRBJ1-1,NA,TRBV11-1,15,CASSPRFLRNTEAFF,TGTGCCAGCAGCCCCAGGTTCCTTCGGAACACTGAAGCTTTCTTT
NA,TRBJ2-7,NA,TRBV6-6,14,CASTLGPLSYEQYF,TGTGCCAGCACCTTGGGGCCGCTCTCCTACGAGCAGTACTTC
NA,TRBJ2-4,TRBD2,TRBV5-4,16,CASSLRLAGEVNIQYF,TGTGCCAGCAGCTTGAGACTAGCGGGAGAGGTGAACATTCAGTACTTC
NA,TRBJ2-2,NA,TRBV9,15,CASSIGPRSTGELFF,TGTGCCAGCAGCATCGGCCCGAGGAGCACCGGGGAGCTGTTTTTT
NA,TRBJ2-1,TRBD2,TRBV29-1,19,CSVEGAAPQSSGRNGEQFF,TGCAGCGTTGAAGGGGCCGCCCCACAGAGTAGCGGGAGGAATGGTGAGCAGTTCTTC
NA,TRBJ1-1,TRBD1,TRBV19,13,CASRWDRGKEAFF,TGTGCCAGTAGGTGGGACAGGGGAAAGGAAGCTTTCTTT
NA,TRBJ2-7,TRBD2,TRBV5-1,15,CASQRLAGSKYEQYF,TGCGCCAGTCAAAGACTAGCGGGAAGTAAATACGAGCAGTACTTC
few,TRBJ2-7,NA,TRBV6-6,13,CASSTGPSYEQYF,TGTGCCAGCAGCACTGGGCCTTCCTACGAGCAGTACTTC
NA,TRBJ2-7,NA,TRBV7-2,12,CASSRHLYEQYF,TGTGCCAGCAGCAGACACCTATACGAGCAGTACTTC
NA,TRBJ2-2,NA,TRBV28,14,CATRGGANTGELFF,TGTGCCACCAGGGGCGGGGCGAACACCGGGGAGCTGTTTTTT
NA,TRBJ2-1,NA,TRBV27,14,CASSPSHKYNEQFF,TGTGCCAGCAGTCCGTCCCACAAGTACAATGAGCAGTTCTTC
NA,TRBJ2-7,NA,TRBV28,12,CASRRDLGEQYF,TGTGCCAGCAGGCGGGACTTGGGGGAGCAGTACTTC
once,TRBJ1-1,NA,TRBV7-9,14,CASSLGDMNTEAFF,TGTGCCAGCAGCTTAGGGGACATGAACACTGAAGCTTTCTTT
once,TRBJ2-5,TRBD1,TRBV2,15,CASRGPGGVKETQYF,TGTGCCAGCAGGGGGCCAGGGGGAGTAAAAGAGACCCAGTACTTC
NA,TRBJ2-2,TRBD2,TRBV7-3,16,CASSSPGLQNTGELFF,TGTGCCAGCAGCTCCCCGGGACTACAGAACACCGGGGAGCTGTTTTTT
NA,TRBJ2-7,NA,TRBV28,13,CASSLTSSYEQYF,TGTGCCAGCAGTTTAACTTCGTCCTACGAGCAGTACTTC
NA,TRBJ1-6,TRBD1,TRBV2,14,CASRTGGGNSPLHF,TGTGCCAGCCGGACAGGGGGTGGTAATTCACCCCTCCACTTT
NA,TRBJ2-4,NA,TRBV19,16,CASSNTLQGGKNIQYF,TGTGCCAGTTCAAATACACTCCAGGGGGGCAAAAACATTCAGTACTTC
NA,TRBJ1-1,NA,TRBV5-1,15,CASSLAGTPGTEAFF,TGCGCCAGCAGCTTGGCCGGGACTCCGGGGACTGAAGCTTTCTTT
NA,TRBJ1-3,NA,TRBV9,16,CASSLTDSNSGNTIYF,TGTGCCAGCAGCCTAACCGACAGCAACTCTGGAAACACCATATATTTT
once,TRBJ2-5,NA,TRBV6-5,15,CASSYRSGLKETQYF,TGTGCCAGCAGTTACCGGTCAGGTCTAAAAGAGACCCAGTACTTC
NA,TRBJ2-7,TRBD1,TRBV4-1,18,CASSQADFLPGQGYEQYF,TGCGCCAGCAGCCAAGCCGACTTTCTTCCGGGACAGGGGTACGAGCAGTACTTC